This T cell receptor (beta chain) was sequenced in a study of blood T cells in healthy people across ages. Alongside a J-beta primer mix, a sample-barcoded 5' primer served in a second PCR lasting roughly 6 to 12 cycles. TCRdb reprocessed the 5' RACE reads via MiXCR and lists one record per CDR3 protein. This sample has about 800,000 distinct CDR3 sequences; 25% occur once, and the top ten carry approximately 3.7%. The V and J ends lost 4 bases and 3 bases, in that order; junction bases with no gene match: 3. Germline CDR1 reads LNHDA; CDR2 reads SQIVND (reference sequence). There are 15 residues in the CDR3. Regarding this clonotype: Antigen unknown.

Whole-study results and caveats: Those diversity estimates obtained from one million T cells were thought to be underestimates. Age brought a roughly linear fall in TCR beta diversity measured per million T cells.

Separately, the same data were catalogued under a study of T cells of mothers and their children.

This TCR was recovered from a boy younger than 18 in good health. The chain recombines TRBV19 with TRBJ2-3, with 11 bases fitting TRBD1. Sequenced input: blood. The chain's CDR3 is CASSTGDRGTDTQYF. The CDR3 DNA is TGTGCCAGTAGTACCGGGGACAGGGGGACAGATACGCAGTATTTT.